A single sample gave rise to the 25 T cell receptor beta chains below, sequenced in a study of spatial heterogeneity in lung cancer. One entry per CDR3 protein results from TCRdb running MiXCR on the 5' RACE reads. Seen here are 25,000 to 30,000 distinct CDR3 sequences, 4.5% to 7.5% observed once, and the top ten hold roughly a fifth. The sample's time point: blood at routine non-recurrence follow-up after resection. Whole RNA from tumor, nontumor lung or frozen PBMC was sequenced unsorted. Sample: PBMCs, taken at follow-up. The receptors stem from a male donor with early-stage non-small cell lung cancer.

This clonotype was counted ten times or more. The genes are TRBV7-9 and TRBJ2-7, with TRBD2 matching over 13 bases. The CDR3 has 18 residues. Germline CDR1 SEHNR, CDR2 FQNEAQ (reference sequence). After removal of 0 bases from V and 2 bases from J, the junction contained 7 bases not matched to a gene. Here the CDR3 reads CASSLAKRLAGGPYEQYV. DNA for the CDR3: TGTGCCAGCAGCTTAGCGAAAAGACTAGCGGGAGGTCCCTACGAGCAGTACGTC.

Ten or more counts support this clonotype. V usage is TRBV4-3 and J usage is TRBJ2-1; 15 bases are shared with TRBD2. Germline V gene sequence: CDR1 LGHNA, CDR2 YSLEER. Trimming took 3 bases from V and 8 from J; bases not matched to a gene: 2. This CDR3 spans 15 amino acids. The CDR3 loop reads CASSQGLAGGYEQFF. The DNA for the CDR3 is TGCGCCAGCAGCCAGGGACTAGCGGGAGGATATGAGCAGTTCTTC.

The chain couples TRBV27 to TRBJ2-7; D is uncertain. Trimming took 4 bases from V and 9 from J, leaving 19 bases between them. The CDR3 totals 14 residues. The germline V gene has CDR1 MNHEY and CDR2 SMNVEV (reference sequence). The CDR3: CASSSLGPPLWQYV. The CDR3 DNA is TGTGCCAGCAGTTCGTTAGGGCCACCTCTCTGGCAGTACGTC.

This clonotype has a count of ten or more. V and J are TRBV5-1 and TRBJ1-5, with TRBD1 matching over 8 bases. The CDR3 sequence is 16 residues long. Germline V lookup: CDR1 SGHRS, CDR2 YFSETQ. Trimming took 0 bases from V and 0 from J; bases not matched to a gene: 2. This CDR3 is CASSLGTGNSNQPQHF. DNA for the CDR3: TGCGCCAGCAGCTTGGGGACAGGGAATAGCAATCAGCCCCAGCATTTT.

This clonotype was seen more than once but under ten times. The J gene is TRBJ1-6, the V gene TRBV7-9; no clear D gene. The germline CDR1 and CDR2 sequences are SEHNR and FQNEAQ (reference sequence). This CDR3 has 14 amino acids. Trimming took 5 bases from V and 4 from J, leaving 9 bases between them. For the CDR3, the DNA is TGTGCCAGCAGCGCAACGGATTATAATTCACCCCTCCACTTT. Its translation is CASSATDYNSPLHF.

This clonotype came up a few times. V gene TRBV29-1 combines with J gene TRBJ1-2; D gene uncertain. Germline values: CDR1 SQVTM, CDR2 ANQGSEA. Trimming pared 0 bases from V and 1 base from J, leaving 12 bases between. CDR3 length: 15 amino acids. The CDR3 DNA sequence: TGCAGCGTTGAAGATGTGCAATCCGATAACTATGGCTACACCTTC. Translation: CSVEDVQSDNYGYTF.

This clonotype was counted ten times or more. The genes are TRBV25-1 and TRBJ1-1; D remains ambiguous. The CDR3 contains 14 residues. The V gene's germline CDR1 is MGHDK and CDR2 SYGVNS. The V end lost 0 bases, the J end lost 1 base, and 6 bases lay between the germline ends. Written as DNA, the CDR3 is TGTGCCAGCAGTGAATATATGGAGAACACTGAAGCTTTCTTT. Its translation is CASSEYMENTEAFF.

This chain links TRBV14 with TRBJ2-1; the D is unclear. This CDR3 contains 14 residues. Between the trimmed V and J ends, which lost 4 bases and 8 bases, there was a span of 15 bases. The V gene's germline CDR1 is SGHDN and CDR2 FVKESK. The CDR3 coding sequence is TGTGCCAGCAGCCGCCTCCAAACCCGGGATGAGCAGTTCTTC. Encoded protein: CASSRLQTRDEQFF.

At least ten counts were recorded for this clonotype. V gene TRBV27 combines with J gene TRBJ1-1, with D tentatively TRBD1 (5 bases). Germline values: CDR1 MNHEY, CDR2 SMNVEV (reference sequence). The CDR3 has 13 residues. V was clipped by 2 bases and J by 1 base, with 5 bases between them. The CDR3 loop reads CASSLRGNTEAFF. CDR3 DNA: TGTGCCAGCAGTTTAAGGGGGAACACTGAAGCTTTCTTT.

This clonotype was recorded many times. V and J are TRBV3-1 and TRBJ2-5; D is unclear. CDR3 length: 13 amino acids. CDR1 is LGHDT, CDR2 YNNKEL, per germline (reference sequence). V was cut by 3 bases and J by 4 bases, with 9 bases left in between. This CDR3 is CASSQIYGETQYF. CDR3 bases: TGTGCCAGCAGCCAGATCTATGGAGAGACCCAGTACTTC.

This clonotype was counted at least ten times. This chain connects TRBV4-2 to TRBJ1-2; D unclear. The germline gives CDR1 LGHNA, CDR2 YNFKEQ. The CDR3 loop spans 15 amino acids. Trimming stripped 0 bases from V and 1 base from J, with 9 bases between. The CDR3 DNA is TGTGCCAGCAGCCAAGATCGGGCAGATAACTATGGCTACACCTTC. Its protein is CASSQDRADNYGYTF.

There are many counts of this clonotype. The chain links TRBV7-9 to TRBJ1-5, with D possibly TRBD1 on 5 matching bases. This CDR3 region has 14 residues. V was trimmed by 3 bases and J by 5 bases, leaving 11 bases between them. Germline assignment: CDR1 SEHNR and CDR2 FQNEAQ (reference sequence). CDR3 in DNA: TGTGCCAGCAGCTTTCAGGGCGGGGATCAGCCCCAGCATTTT. This translates into CASSFQGGDQPQHF.

In this sample, this clonotype turned up many times. The rearrangement joins TRBV28 to TRBJ2-3; tentatively, D is TRBD1 or TRBD2 (5 bases each). Trimming removed 7 bases at V and 10 bases at J, with 12 bases between. This CDR3 region has 11 residues. Germline loops: CDR1 MDHEN, CDR2 SYDVKM. The CDR3 DNA is TGTGCCAGCACCCCCGGGACCGCGCAGTATTTT. This codes for CASTPGTAQYF.

At least ten counts were recorded for this clonotype. The DNA for the CDR3 is TGTGCCAGCAGTTACTCATCAGGGGGTTATGGCTACACCTTC. Translated: CASSYSSGGYGYTF. The chain is built from TRBV6-5 and TRBJ1-2; TRBD1 matches at 7 bases. Per germline, CDR1 MNHEY and CDR2 SVGAGI. With V trimmed by 0 bases and J by 5 bases, 3 bases remained unmatched. The CDR3 length is 14 residues.

This clonotype was counted at least ten times. The chain uses TRBV6-5 and TRBJ2-3, with unresolved D. V was trimmed by 3 bases and J by 1 base, leaving 11 bases between them. The V gene's germline CDR1 is MNHEY and CDR2 SVGAGI. The CDR3 extends over 15 amino acids. The DNA for the CDR3 is TGTGCCAGCAGTTATGGGAACGGGCGCACAGATACGCAGTATTTT. This codes for CASSYGNGRTDTQYF.

The chain joins TRBV2 to TRBJ1-4; no clear D gene. The V gene lost 4 bases and the J gene lost 8 bases, with 14 bases spanning the gap. Germline V gives CDR1 SNHLY, CDR2 FYNNEI. The CDR3 consists of 14 residues. This chain's CDR3 is CASSVNSRSEKLFF. CDR3 coding DNA: TGTGCCAGCAGTGTCAACTCTAGATCGGAAAAACTGTTTTTT.

This clonotype was seen at least ten times. V usage is TRBV28 and J usage is TRBJ2-7; D is possibly TRBD1 (6 bases). The CDR3 is 16 amino acids. V was clipped by 4 bases and J by 0 bases, with 16 bases between them. CDR1 is MDHEN, CDR2 SYDVKM, per germline. CDR3 nucleotides: TGTGCCAGCAGTTCAGCCGGGACACCTCACTCCTACGAGCAGTACGTC. Its protein product is CASSSAGTPHSYEQYV.

The CDR3 region is CASSPGGLGLTDTQYF. The CDR3 DNA reads TGTGCCAGCAGCCCGGGGGGCCTCGGGCTCACAGATACGCAGTATTTT. The V call is TRBV7-2, the J call TRBJ2-3; possibly TRBD2 for D (7 bases). The V gene lost 5 bases and the J gene lost 2 bases, with 17 bases spanning the gap. In germline, CDR1 is SGHTA, CDR2 FQGNSA. This CDR3 has 16 residues.

This chain uses TRBV3-1 with TRBJ1-5; perhaps TRBD1 as D (5 bases). The CDR3 contains 14 residues. V dropped 5 bases and J dropped 1 base, with 9 bases sitting between them. Looked up from germline, CDR1 is LGHDT and CDR2 is YNNKEL (reference sequence). CDR3 sequence: CASSMRGSNQPQHF. The DNA of the CDR3 is TGTGCCAGCAGCATGCGGGGGAGCAATCAGCCCCAGCATTTT. Looking up the rest from reference TRBV3-1 and TRBJ1-5 gives the full variable domain: DTAVSQTPKYLVTQMGNDKSIKCEQNLGHDTMYWYKQDSKKFLKIMFSYNNKELIINETVPNRFSPKSPDKAHLNLHINSLELGDSAVYFCASSMRGSNQPQHFGDGTRLSIL.

This clonotype was observed a few times. CDR3 sequence: CASSKTSGRTGELFF. Here the CDR3 DNA reads TGTGCCAGCAGCAAGACTAGCGGGAGGACCGGGGAGCTGTTTTTT. The J gene is TRBJ2-2, the V gene TRBV6-2 or TRBV6-3; TRBD2 agrees at 13 bases. CDR3 length equals 15 residues. The germline gives CDR1 MNHEY, CDR2 SVGEGT. V lost 6 bases, J lost 5 bases, and 3 bases stayed unmatched.

This clonotype has at least ten counts. V and J are TRBV5-1 and TRBJ2-2, with 10 nucleotides matching TRBD1. The CDR3 loop spans 20 amino acids. Germline values: CDR1 SGHRS, CDR2 YFSETQ. V gave up 1 base and J gave up 4 bases; unmatched junction bases: 16. CDR3 sequence reads: CASSLPPGQGSGSATGELFF. DNA of the CDR3: TGCGCCAGCAGCTTGCCCCCGGGACAGGGGTCGGGGTCGGCCACCGGGGAGCTGTTTTTT. The variable domain in full, with the rest retrieved from reference TRBV5-1 and TRBJ2-2, is KAGVTQTPRYLIKTRGQQVTLSCSPISGHRSVSWYQQTPGQGLQFLFEYFSETQRNKGNFPGRFSGRQFSNSRSEMNVSTLELGDSALYLCASSLPPGQGSGSATGELFFGEGSRLTVL.

This clonotype has a count of ten or more. The rearrangement links TRBV3-2 to TRBJ2-7; the table's D call, TRBD1, was not checked against the DNA. TRBV3-2 is a pseudogene. CDR3 length equals 14 residues. Written as DNA, the CDR3 is TGTGCCAGCAGCCAAGGACAGGGGGTCGACGAGCAGTACGTC. Its translation is CASSQGQGVDEQYV.

This clonotype was seen repeatedly, ten times or more. The V call is TRBV6-2 or TRBV6-3, the J call TRBJ1-1; no clear D gene. The germline V gene encodes CDR1 MNHEY and CDR2 SVGEGT. The CDR3 contains 13 residues. Between the trimmed V and J ends, which lost 1 base and 1 base, there was a span of 4 bases. The CDR3 region is CASSYWENTEAFF. CDR3 nucleotide sequence: TGTGCCAGCAGTTACTGGGAGAACACTGAAGCTTTCTTT.

This clonotype was recorded many times. This rearrangement joins TRBV5-1 to TRBJ1-5; 8 bases line up with TRBD1. Germline assignment: CDR1 SGHRS and CDR2 YFSETQ. V trimming: 1 base; J trimming: 9 bases; junction bases outside the gene matches: 6. There are 14 residues in the CDR3. The CDR3 region has the DNA TGCGCCAGCAGCTTGTCGGGACAGGTGCCGCCCCAGCATTTT. Translation gives CASSLSGQVPPQHF.

This clonotype came up many times. V usage is TRBV11-2 and J usage is TRBJ1-2, with D possibly being TRBD1 (5 bases). Germline values: CDR1 SGHAT, CDR2 FQNNGV. This CDR3 comprises 15 residues. Trimming left V 1 base short and J 6 bases short, with 15 bases between. The CDR3, as DNA: TGTGCCAGCAGCTTAGTAAGGGGCCAGTCCCATGGCTACACCTTC. Its translation is CASSLVRGQSHGYTF.